This is a list of T cell receptor beta chains from one sample in a study of spatial heterogeneity in lung cancer. TCRdb reprocessed the 5' RACE reads with MiXCR, giving one entry per CDR3 protein. This table holds roughly 9,200 distinct CDR3 sequences, 20% to 25% found once. Source: PBMCs, taken at follow-up. Every receptor here comes from a female donor with early-stage non-small cell lung cancer. Both conserved end residues are part of each CDR3. Each record gives: CDR3 DNA, CDR3 protein, J gene, D gene, V gene, clone size. The D gene is left open where the match is weak. The listing skips clone size in some rows; elsewhere it reads once, few, many or a size class.

TGCAGCGTTCGGACTAGCGGGAGTTACGAGCAGTACTTC	CSVRTSGSYEQYF	TRBJ2-7	TRBD2	TRBV29-1	few
TGTGCCACCAGCAGCCGCCGGGACAGAAGCTCCTACGAGCAGTACTTC	CATSSRRDRSSYEQYF	TRBJ2-7	TRBD1	TRBV15	.
TGTGCCAGCAGCTTTAGTCGGGGGGAGACCCAGTACTTC	CASSFSRGETQYF	TRBJ2-5	.	TRBV27	.
TGTGCCAGCAGCGCCCCCCGGGGGGGGGACACCGGGGAGCTGTTTTTT	CASSAPRGGDTGELFF	TRBJ2-2	TRBD2	TRBV9	few
TGTGCCAGCACCCTCGGGGCGGTCCAGGCCCAGCATTTT	CASTLGAVQAQHF	TRBJ1-5	.	TRBV6-2/TRBV6-3	.
TGCGCCAGCAGGAGGGACGGGGAGGGTGAAGCTTTCTTT	CASRRDGEGEAFF	TRBJ1-1	.	TRBV5-1	medium-sized
TGTGCCAGCAGCAAATCCCCCGTGGTACAAGAGACCCAGTACTTC	CASSKSPVVQETQYF	TRBJ2-5	.	TRBV11-2	few
TGTGCCAGTAGTCAGCAGCCGAACACCGGGGAGCTGTTTTTT	CASSQQPNTGELFF	TRBJ2-2	.	TRBV19	.
TGTGCCAGCAGCCCTGGACAGGATACAAGCTCCTACGAGCAGTACTTC	CASSPGQDTSSYEQYF	TRBJ2-7	TRBD1	TRBV5-4	few
TGCAGTGTTCTGACTAGCGGGAGAGTCCAAGAGACCCAGTACTTC	CSVLTSGRVQETQYF	TRBJ2-5	TRBD2	TRBV20-1	.
TGTGCCAGCAGCCTAGGGTACAATGAGCAGTTCTTC	CASSLGYNEQFF	TRBJ2-1	.	TRBV28	.
TGTGCCAGCAGGGCACAGGGAAACACTGAAGCTTTCTTT	CASRAQGNTEAFF	TRBJ1-1	.	TRBV2	.
TGTGCCAGCAGCTTAGCGGTTAGCGGGCCCCGCGAGCAGTACTTC	CASSLAVSGPREQYF	TRBJ2-7	TRBD2	TRBV7-2	.
TGCAGCGTTGCGAACAGGGCCTACGAGCAGTACTTC	CSVANRAYEQYF	TRBJ2-7	.	TRBV29-1	.
TGCGCCAGCAGCTTGGAACGTTATGGCTACACCTTC	CASSLERYGYTF	TRBJ1-2	.	TRBV5-1	.
TGTGCCAGCAGTTTCTTTCGTGCCGGGGAGCTGTTTTTT	CASSFFRAGELFF	TRBJ2-2	.	TRBV28	.
TGCACCCTGGGGGGCCAACCTGCCCGCAGTCCAAACACCGGGGAGCTGTTTTTT	CTLGGQPARSPNTGELFF	TRBJ2-2	.	TRBV29-1	.
TGTGCCAGCAGCGCACTAGGGCCGGCGGATGAGCAGTTCTTC	CASSALGPADEQFF	TRBJ2-1	.	TRBV7-9	medium-sized
TGTGCCAGCAGCTTAGAAAAGGCTAGCGGGAGACTCGAGCAGTACTTC	CASSLEKASGRLEQYF	TRBJ2-7	TRBD2	TRBV7-9	few
TGTGCCAGCAGTCAAATAGCGGGAGGGGAGACCCAGTACTTC	CASSQIAGGETQYF	TRBJ2-5	TRBD2	TRBV3-1	few
TGTGCCTGGAGTGTACAATTTGGTGAGCAGTTCTTC	CAWSVQFGEQFF	TRBJ2-1	.	TRBV30	few
TGTGCCAGCAGCCTCCGGGGGAACAATGAGCAGTTCTTC	CASSLRGNNEQFF	TRBJ2-1	.	TRBV11-2	.
TGTGCCAGCAGTACAAACACGGCCCCCCTGGATGAGCAGTTCTTC	CASSTNTAPLDEQFF	TRBJ2-1	.	TRBV6-2/TRBV6-3	.
TGTGCCTGGAGTGGACTAGCGTTAAATGGGGCCAACGTCCTGACTTTC	CAWSGLALNGANVLTF	TRBJ2-6	TRBD2	TRBV30	medium-sized
TGTGCCAGCAGTTACTCGAATCTAGCGGGAGTGACAGATACGCAGTATTTT	CASSYSNLAGVTDTQYF	TRBJ2-3	TRBD2	TRBV6-2/TRBV6-3	.
TGTGCCAGCAGCGGTGGGGGGGCTTCCTACAATGAGCAGTTCTTC	CASSGGGASYNEQFF	TRBJ2-1	.	TRBV9	.
TGCGCCAGCAGGGGACAGGCGAACGGGGAGCTGTTTTTT	CASRGQANGELFF	TRBJ2-2	TRBD1	TRBV5-1	few
TGCAGTGCTAGTCCAGGATCTGAAGCTTTCTTT	CSASPGSEAFF	TRBJ1-1	.	TRBV20-1	few
TGTGCCAGCAGCCACAGGGAATCGAACACCGGGGAGCTGTTTTTT	CASSHRESNTGELFF	TRBJ2-2	.	TRBV12-3/TRBV12-4	medium-sized
TGTGCCAGCAGCTTATCGGGGAAGAGGCAACTGTTTTTT	CASSLSGKRQLFF	TRBJ1-4	.	TRBV7-2	.
TGTGCCATCAGTGACCTCCAAGGGGCCCGGGCCGGCCAGAACACCGGGGAGCTGTTTTTT	CAISDLQGARAGQNTGELFF	TRBJ2-2	.	TRBV10-3	.
TGTGCCACCAGTGATGAGACAGGGGATTATGGAGAGACCCAGTACTTC	CATSDETGDYGETQYF	TRBJ2-5	TRBD1	TRBV24-1	.
TGTGCCAGCAGCTTAGACGGAGGGGGTCAGCCCCAGCATTTT	CASSLDGGGQPQHF	TRBJ1-5	.	TRBV7-9	few
TGTGCCAGCAGTCCCCCAGGGGGAAGGGGAGCTTTCTTT	CASSPPGGRGAFF	TRBJ1-1	TRBD1	TRBV12-3/TRBV12-4	medium-sized
TGCAGCGCGCAGCCCGGGACAGGGGGGTCCGGGGAGCTGTTTTTT	CSAQPGTGGSGELFF	TRBJ2-2	TRBD1	TRBV29-1	few
TGTGCCAGCAGCATGGGCGGTAGCCCGGGATCTGAAGCTTTCTTT	CASSMGGSPGSEAFF	TRBJ1-1	.	TRBV5-4	medium-sized
TGTGCCAGCAGCCAAGATACTAGCGGGATTTACGAGCAGTACTTC	CASSQDTSGIYEQYF	TRBJ2-7	TRBD2	TRBV3-1	medium-sized
TGTGCCAGCACCCGGACTAGCGGAAACATTCAGTACTTC	CASTRTSGNIQYF	TRBJ2-4	TRBD2	TRBV2	few
TGCGCCAGCAGCTTGGCTGTTAACGTGGGGTATACGCAGTATTTT	CASSLAVNVGYTQYF	TRBJ2-3	.	TRBV5-1	.
TGCGCCAGCAGCTCCCAAGTCCTAGCGGGAGGTGCGACTCTCGGGGAGCTGTTTTTT	CASSSQVLAGGATLGELFF	TRBJ2-2	TRBD2	TRBV5-1	few
TGCAGCGCCCCCGGGCTCGGTCACACTGAAGCTTTCTTT	CSAPGLGHTEAFF	TRBJ1-1	.	TRBV29-1	few
TGTGCCAGCAGTCGAGGCCGCGATGGCTACACCTTC	CASSRGRDGYTF	TRBJ1-2	.	TRBV27	medium-sized
TGCAGTGCTAGATTACATAGCATGAACACTGAAGCTTTCTTT	CSARLHSMNTEAFF	TRBJ1-1	.	TRBV20-1	medium-sized
TGCAGCGTTGTGGGGGGCGAAGATGGCTACACCTTC	CSVVGGEDGYTF	TRBJ1-2	.	TRBV29-1	.
TGTGCCAGTAGCCCTGGGGGTGGGGTCGGGTCCTACAATGAGCAGTTCTTC	CASSPGGGVGSYNEQFF	TRBJ2-1	.	TRBV19	.
TGTGCCAGCAGCTTGAGTTCAGATACGCAGTATTTT	CASSLSSDTQYF	TRBJ2-3	.	TRBV5-4	medium-sized
TGTGCCAGCAGCTTAAGGGGGGGCTATAGGGTGGACACTGAAGCTTTCTTT	CASSLRGGYRVDTEAFF	TRBJ1-1	.	TRBV7-2	.
TGCGCCAGCAGCAGAGGTTGGTCCGCAGCAGGACTGTTTTTT	CASSRGWSAAGLFF	TRBJ1-4	.	TRBV4-1	few
TGTGCCAGCAGCGTCGGACTAGCGGGAGGGCCGGTCCATGAGCAGTTCTTC	CASSVGLAGGPVHEQFF	TRBJ2-1	TRBD2	TRBV9	once
TGCGCCAGCAGCAGGGGGGACTATCGGACCGGCACAGATACGCAGTATTTT	CASSRGDYRTGTDTQYF	TRBJ2-3	.	TRBV5-1	.
TGTGCCAGCAGCTTACAGGGGGAGGACACTGAAGCTTTCTTT	CASSLQGEDTEAFF	TRBJ1-1	TRBD1	TRBV11-3	medium-sized
TGCGCCAGCAGCCCCTCCGCGGGGAGGGTCCGTGAGGCTTTCTTT	CASSPSAGRVREAFF	TRBJ1-1	.	TRBV5-1	.
TGTGCCAGCAGTTCATTAGCGGGTCCAGCAGAGACCCAGTACTTC	CASSSLAGPAETQYF	TRBJ2-5	TRBD2	TRBV7-6	medium-sized
TGTGCCAGCAGTTATGAGCGGGGCAGCACAGATACGCAGTATTTT	CASSYERGSTDTQYF	TRBJ2-3	TRBD2	TRBV28	.
TGTGCCAGCAGCTTAGGGAACAGGAATGGCTACACCTTC	CASSLGNRNGYTF	TRBJ1-2	.	TRBV7-2	once